The 5 T cell receptor beta chains below were found in one sample sequenced in a study of shared clonotypes between healthy human individuals. Produced via immunoSEQ multiplex PCR; TCRdb's table is partial and in-frame only. Among 110,000 or so clones, around 68% were seen once, and the ten largest hold roughly 22%. The specimen sequenced was memory CD8+ T cells sorted from blood. The subset was: CD45RO+ cells pooled with CCR7-negative TemRA cells. The origin of the receptors is a woman younger than 45 in good health.

The chain couples TRBV7-9 to TRBJ1-2, with D perhaps TRBD1 (5 bases). V was cut by 5 bases and J by 4 bases, with 8 bases left in between. Germline V gene data show CDR1 as SEHNR and CDR2 as FQNEAQ (reference sequence). There are 12 residues in the CDR3. The CDR3 sequence: CASSPGTYGYTF. In nucleotides, the CDR3 is TGTGCCAGCAGCCCCGGGACCTATGGCTACACCTTC.

This clone is a singleton in its sample. The chain links TRBV6-5 to TRBJ2-7, with 10 bases lining up with TRBD1. V dropped 4 bases and J dropped 3; count of bases not matched to a gene: 3. The CDR3 loop spans 14 amino acids. Germline CDR1 is MNHEY and CDR2 is SVGAGI. CDR3 in DNA: TGTGCCAGCAGTTCGCGGACAGGGGGCTACGAGCAGTACTTC. As protein: CASSSRTGGYEQYF.

The chain combines TRBV27 with TRBJ2-1; 7 bases match TRBD2. CDR3 length: 14 residues. V lost 6 bases, J lost 4 bases, and 6 bases stayed unmatched. Germline loops: CDR1 MNHEY, CDR2 SMNVEV (reference sequence). The CDR3: CASSGTTDYNEQFF. The CDR3 nucleotides read TGTGCCAGCAGCGGGACTACCGATTACAATGAGCAGTTCTTC.

This clone showed up just a few times. V is TRBV11-2 and J is TRBJ2-3; the D is unclear. Trimming took off 4 bases at V and 0 bases at J, with 11 bases between the two ends. CDR3 size: 15 residues. The V gene's germline CDR1 is SGHAT and CDR2 FQNNGV. CDR3 protein: CASSSTAFSTDTQYF. The DNA of the CDR3 is TGTGCCAGCAGCTCCACAGCCTTTAGCACAGATACGCAGTATTTT.

In its sample, this clone was seen once. This chain uses TRBV27 with TRBJ1-2; 7 positions agree with TRBD1. With V trimmed by 6 bases and J by 8 bases, 21 bases remained unmatched. The CDR3 consists of 17 residues. The germline gives CDR1 MNHEY, CDR2 SMNVEV (reference sequence). CDR3 nucleotides: TGTGCCAGCAGCCTCTTGGCGGCAGGGGGATCTTCACGGGGCTACACCTTC. Protein product: CASSLLAAGGSSRGYTF.